This TCR beta chain stems from a study of blood T cells in healthy people across ages. Through a sample-barcoded 5' primer and a J-beta primer mix, a second PCR was run for roughly 7 to 12 cycles. Each cDNA was tagged by a template-switch adaptor containing 12 random nucleotides. Each CDR3 protein gets one entry after TCRdb re-called the 5' RACE reads with MiXCR. The sample has about a million distinct CDR3 sequences, around 54% seen once; the top ten hold about a fifth. Whole-study results and caveats: Researchers deemed the diversity estimates from one million T cells underestimates.

The CDR3 spans 19 residues. Germline CDR1 SGHTA, CDR2 FQGNSA. V lost 1 base to trimming and J lost 5 bases; unmatched junction nucleotides: 15. Ranging in age from roughly 6 to 95, the donors were healthy Caucasian individuals from Russia. For this clonotype: As yet, its antigen is unknown.

Sample: blood. The V call is TRBV7-2, the J call TRBJ2-3; 10 bases align to TRBD2. This clonotype was sampled from a woman aged 60-75 years in good health. The CDR3 loop is CASSLVLLSSGGPRDTQYF. CDR3 sequence (DNA): TGTGCCAGCAGCTTAGTTCTTTTGTCTAGCGGGGGTCCCAGAGATACGCAGTATTTT.